Below are 22 T cell receptor beta chains sequenced from a single sample in a study of shared clonotypes between healthy human individuals (dated by TCRdb to between 2020 and 2021). Library generation was performed with the immunoSEQ multiplex PCR assay. TCRdb re-hosts the immuneACCESS table, in-frame sequences only. Its copies lack some clones; in the studies checked, an unresolved V gene accounts for under half of them, and the cause for the rest is not known. The sample records about 2.3 million clones, approximately 93% of which are singletons. Under 0.45% of the sample is taken by the ten largest. The sample taken for sequencing was naive CD4+ T cells from PBMCs. This specimen's cell subset or site label, interpreted: CD45RA+ positively selected. These receptors were taken from a man aged 18 to 30 in good health. Some clones in this sample may be carry-over from other donors' samples.

The chain carries TRBV28 and TRBJ2-7, with D possibly matching TRBD1 (5 bases). This CDR3 region has 14 residues. V shed 6 bases and J shed 2 bases, with 14 bases lying between them. From germline, CDR1 is MDHEN and CDR2 SYDVKM. CDR3 residues: CASSLTSDTYEQYF. The DNA for the CDR3 is TGTGCCAGCAGCCTCACATCGGACACCTACGAGCAGTACTTC.

CDR3 amino acids: CASSERQAATNEKLFF. The CDR3 DNA reads as TGTGCCAGCAGCGAACGACAGGCTGCAACTAATGAAAAACTGTTTTTT. The chain couples TRBV9 to TRBJ1-4; a weak D match, TRBD1 (6 bases). V lost 3 bases to trimming and J lost 0 bases, with 12 bases between them. The CDR3 contains 16 residues. Germline CDR1 SGDLS, CDR2 YYNGEE.

With regard to this clone: This sample includes further DNA sequences coding for the same CDR3. CDR3 sequence reads: CASSIGGLYGYTF. CDR3 DNA sequence: TGTGCCAGTAGTATAGGGGGGCTTTATGGCTACACCTTC. The gene calls are TRBV19 and TRBJ1-2; TRBD1 is a possible D gene (6 bases). The CDR3 totals 13 residues. Deletions cut 1 base from V and 5 bases from J, with 8 bases between. Per germline, CDR1 LNHDA and CDR2 SQIVND (reference sequence).

J is TRBJ2-4 and V is TRBV18; D is perhaps TRBD1 (6 bases). The CDR3 runs to 14 residues. CDR1 and CDR2 (germline): KGHSH, LQKENI. V lost 0 bases and J 7 bases, leaving 10 bases between the germline ends. The CDR3 DNA sequence: TGTGCCAGCTCACCACCGGGGGCCCCCAACATTCAGTACTTC. Translated: CASSPPGAPNIQYF.

CDR3 nucleotides: TGTGCCAGCTCACCTTCCCGGCCAGGAGCAGAGACCCAGTACTTC. It specifies CASSPSRPGAETQYF. V is TRBV18 and J is TRBJ2-5; the D is unclear. There are 15 residues in the CDR3. V lost 3 bases to trimming and J lost 4 bases, with 15 bases between them. The germline gives CDR1 KGHSH, CDR2 LQKENI.

This rearrangement joins TRBV10-3 to TRBJ1-1; TRBD1 matches 9 bases. CDR3 length: 13 residues. V lost 10 bases and J lost 2; bases outside the gene matches: 5. Germline CDR1 and CDR2: ENHRY and SYGVKD. The CDR3, as DNA: TGTGCCACGGACAGGGGTCGCAACACTGAAGCTTTCTTT. Residues: CATDRGRNTEAFF.

This rearrangement joins TRBV19 to TRBJ2-3; D might be TRBD2 (6 bases). Trimming took off 3 bases at V and 3 bases at J, with 16 bases between the two ends. The CDR3 contains 16 residues. Germline V gene sequence: CDR1 LNHDA, CDR2 SQIVND (reference sequence). The CDR3, as DNA: TGTGCCAGTAGTATTCGGGACTCGAGAGCTACAGATACGCAGTATTTT. This translates into CASSIRDSRATDTQYF.

The V call is TRBV9, the J call TRBJ1-2; D uncertain. The CDR3 is 14 amino acids. The ends were cut back, 2 bases at V and 5 bases at J, with 13 bases in the middle. CDR1 is SGDLS, CDR2 YYNGEE, per germline. CDR3 DNA: TGTGCCAGCAGCGTTTCTTTATCGGAATATGGCTACACCTTC. Residues: CASSVSLSEYGYTF.

The V gene is TRBV7-2, the J gene TRBJ2-5; either TRBD1 or TRBD2 may supply D (6 bases each). CDR1 is SGHTA and CDR2 is FQGNSA in the germline V gene. This CDR3 has 12 residues. Trimming pared 11 bases from V and 1 base from J, leaving 11 bases between. CDR3 nucleotide sequence: TGTGCCGGTGGGGGGCCCCAAGAGACCCAGTACTTC. Protein sequence: CAGGGPQETQYF.

The chain employs TRBV15 and TRBJ1-3; the D gene is possibly TRBD1 (6 bases). Trimming stripped 1 base from V and 1 base from J, with 8 bases between. This CDR3 contains 15 residues. CDR1 and CDR2 (germline): LNHNV, YYDKDF (reference sequence). CDR3 nucleotide sequence: TGTGCCACCAGCAGAGCCGACAGGTCTGGAAACACCATATATTTT. Translated: CATSRADRSGNTIYF.

The chain has TRBV19 and TRBJ2-3; 8 nucleotides align to TRBD2. J was trimmed by 3 bases and V by 4 bases; bases with no gene match: 6. Germline V gene lookup returns CDR1 LNHDA and CDR2 SQIVND (reference sequence). This CDR3 spans 15 amino acids. The chain's CDR3 is CASSRTSFSTDTQYF. As DNA, the CDR3 is TGTGCCAGTAGTAGGACTAGCTTCAGTACAGATACGCAGTATTTT.

The rearrangement links TRBV5-3 to TRBJ1-2, with D possibly matching TRBD1 (5 bases). TRBV5-3 is marked as an open reading frame, function uncertain. This CDR3 is 12 amino acids long. The germline V and J ends were trimmed by 4 bases and 8 bases, with 12 bases remaining between them. CDR3 amino acids: CARSEGRGGYTF. The CDR3, as DNA: TGTGCCAGAAGCGAGGGCCGGGGCGGCTACACCTTC.

The J gene is TRBJ2-2, the V gene TRBV7-9; D possibly corresponds to TRBD1 (6 bases). The germline gives CDR1 SEHNR, CDR2 FQNEAQ (reference sequence). Trimming left V 7 bases short and J 5 bases short, with 14 bases between. This CDR3 region has 14 residues. The DNA of the CDR3 is TGTGCCAGCACCCGAATTACAGGGACCGGGGAGCTGTTTTTT. Protein sequence: CASTRITGTGELFF.

The chain has TRBV11-2 and TRBJ2-5, with 7 bases fitting TRBD1. V shed 8 bases, J shed 7 bases, and the junction held 7 bases outside the gene matches. Germline V lookup: CDR1 SGHAT, CDR2 FQNNGV. This CDR3 is 12 amino acids long. Here the CDR3 reads CASGQVAGTQYF. In nucleotides, the CDR3 is TGTGCCAGCGGACAGGTGGCTGGGACCCAGTACTTC.

The chain combines TRBV4-1 with TRBJ2-7, with 10 bases aligning to TRBD2. Germline loops: CDR1 MGHRA, CDR2 YSYEKL. The junction had 4 bases not matched to a gene; V was cut back by 2 bases and J by 3 bases. This CDR3 has 15 amino acids. DNA of the CDR3: TGCGCCAGCAGCCAATATAGCGGGAGGCTCTACGAGCAGTACTTC. It codes for CASSQYSGRLYEQYF.

This clone was detected once. The chain combines TRBV7-2 with TRBJ2-4, with 10 bases that match TRBD2. Germline V CDR1 and CDR2: SGHTA, FQGNSA. Germline trimming cut 5 bases from V and 3 bases from J; bases unmatched to any gene: 7. This CDR3 has 16 amino acids. The CDR3 here is CASSASGRAGKNIQYF. Here the CDR3 DNA reads TGTGCCAGCAGCGCAAGCGGGAGGGCCGGCAAAAACATTCAGTACTTC.

The chain is built from TRBV27 and TRBJ2-7; D is perhaps TRBD1 (6 bases). Germline V gene data show CDR1 as MNHEY and CDR2 as SMNVEV (reference sequence). The V end lost 3 bases, the J end lost 3 bases, and 12 bases lay between the germline ends. This CDR3 is 14 amino acids long. CDR3 bases: TGTGCCAGCAGTTTCGGACAGCCCCTCTACGAGCAGTACTTC. Translation gives CASSFGQPLYEQYF.

This clone was observed a single time. This sample also contains other DNA sequences that code for the same CDR3. The V and J genes are TRBV9 and TRBJ1-4; weak D call: TRBD1 (5 bases). There are 14 residues in the CDR3. The V end was cut by 2 bases, the J end by 1 base, with 6 bases between. CDR1 is SGDLS and CDR2 is YYNGEE in the germline V gene. The CDR3 DNA reads as TGTGCCAGCAGCGTCCAGGGAACTAATGAAAAACTGTTTTTT. Translated: CASSVQGTNEKLFF.

The chain carries TRBV6-1 and TRBJ2-1; D is possibly TRBD1 (6 bases). CDR1 and CDR2 from the germline V gene are MNHNS and SASEGT. The CDR3 totals 14 residues. Between the trimmed V and J ends, which lost 4 bases and 9 bases, there was a span of 16 bases. DNA of the CDR3: TGTGCCAGCAGTGTTGTCTGGGGGCTAAGTGAGCAGTTCTTC. As protein: CASSVVWGLSEQFF.

The J gene is TRBJ1-1, the V gene TRBV7-3; 9 bases map to TRBD1. Germline V gene sequence: CDR1 SGHTA, CDR2 FQGTGA. The CDR3 covers 17 residues. V shed 5 bases, J shed 3 bases, and the junction held 13 bases outside the gene matches. Here the CDR3 reads CASSPYPTGGSDTEAFF. The CDR3 DNA follows: TGTGCCAGCAGCCCATATCCGACAGGGGGGTCAGACACTGAAGCTTTCTTT.

The chain is built from TRBV9 and TRBJ1-2, with 10 bases lining up with TRBD1. Germline lookup yields CDR1 SGDLS and CDR2 YYNGEE. There are 14 residues in the CDR3. The CDR3 DNA reads as TGTGCGAGCTCGAGACAGGGGGCGACCTATGGCTACACCTTC. Translation: CASSRQGATYGYTF.

V gene TRBV2 combines with J gene TRBJ1-2, with 10 bases matching TRBD1. There are 15 residues in the CDR3. The germline CDR1 and CDR2 sequences are SNHLY and FYNNEI. Trimming removed 6 bases from V and 4 bases from J; junction bases left unmatched: 8. The CDR3, as DNA: TGTGCCAGCAGCATATTGGGACAGGGGATCTATGGCTACACCTTC. This encodes CASSILGQGIYGYTF.